This T cell receptor (beta chain) was captured in a study of T-cell reconstitution after alpha-beta-depleted transplantation in children. The library targeted TCRbeta and was prepared with unique molecular identifiers. TCRdb fed the PCR reads into MiXCR, producing one record per CDR3 protein. This table holds roughly 200,000 distinct CDR3 sequences, roughly 15% found once. There are 15 residues in the CDR3. Germline lookup yields CDR1 SGHAT and CDR2 FQNNGV. J gave up 3 bases and V 3 bases, and 5 bases lay outside the gene matches. Source: PBMCs from the stem cell graft donor, taken from the stem cell graft. The V call is TRBV11-2, the J call TRBJ2-3, with TRBD2 identical over 8 bases. This TCR derives from a human donor who donated a stem cell graft to a child with acute lymphoblastic leukemia. The CDR3 coding sequence is TGTGCCAGCAGCTTCGGGGGGGGAGGGACAGATACGCAGTATTTT. Its protein is CASSFGGGGTDTQYF.